This T cell receptor (beta chain) was captured in a study of T cell responses to AZD1222 COVID-19 vaccine. Study-wide points: Spike-specific TCR breadth and depth grew following two AZD1222 doses. Most donors were white British, females outnumbered males, and clonal diversity was possibly underestimated.

V lost 0 bases, J lost 7 bases, and 7 bases stayed unmatched. The CDR3 is 17 amino acids. CDR1 is LGHDT and CDR2 is YNNKEL in the germline V gene (reference sequence). Clones were read by immunoSEQ multiplex PCR, and TCRdb kept only the in-frame ones, dropping some. This sample carries tens of thousands of clones, 82% of them seen once, and the ten largest clones take about 5.8%. Turning to this clone: Its matching antigen is unknown.

The receptor comes from an adult in good health. The V call is TRBV3-1 (or the pseudogene TRBV3-2), the J call TRBJ2-2; 11 bases agree with TRBD2. Material: peripheral blood, obtained on day 0 of AZD1222 vaccination. The CDR3 DNA is TGTGCCAGCAGCCAAGATCTCGGGACTAGCGGAGGCGGGGAGCTGTTTTTT. Protein sequence: CASSQDLGTSGGGELFF.